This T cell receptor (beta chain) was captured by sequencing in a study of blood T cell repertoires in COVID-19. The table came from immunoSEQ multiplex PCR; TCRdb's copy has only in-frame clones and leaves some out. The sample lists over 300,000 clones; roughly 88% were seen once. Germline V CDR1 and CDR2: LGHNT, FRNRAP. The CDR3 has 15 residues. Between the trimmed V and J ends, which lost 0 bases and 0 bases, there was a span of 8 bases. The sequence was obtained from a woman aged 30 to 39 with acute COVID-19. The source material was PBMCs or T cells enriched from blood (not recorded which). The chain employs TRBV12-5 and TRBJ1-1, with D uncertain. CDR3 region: CASGLVGDLNTEAFF. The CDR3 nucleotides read TGTGCTAGTGGTTTGGTAGGAGATTTGAACACTGAAGCTTTCTTT.